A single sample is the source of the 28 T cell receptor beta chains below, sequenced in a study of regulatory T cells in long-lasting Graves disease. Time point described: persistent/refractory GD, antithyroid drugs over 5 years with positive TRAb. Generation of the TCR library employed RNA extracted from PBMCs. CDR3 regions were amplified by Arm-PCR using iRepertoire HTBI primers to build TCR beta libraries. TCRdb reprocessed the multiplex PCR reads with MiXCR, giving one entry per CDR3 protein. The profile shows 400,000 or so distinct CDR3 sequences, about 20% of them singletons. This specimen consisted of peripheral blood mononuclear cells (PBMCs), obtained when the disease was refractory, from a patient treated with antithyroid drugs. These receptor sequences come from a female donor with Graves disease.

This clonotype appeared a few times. The CDR3 DNA sequence: TGTGCCAGTAGCGGACAGAGTTCGAGAACCGGGGAGCTGTTTTTT. Translating it yields CASSGQSSRTGELFF. The chain couples TRBV19 to TRBJ2-2; possibly TRBD1 for D (6 bases). The V and J ends lost 6 bases and 5 bases respectively, with 16 bases between them. CDR3 size: 15 residues. Per germline, CDR1 LNHDA and CDR2 SQIVND (reference sequence).

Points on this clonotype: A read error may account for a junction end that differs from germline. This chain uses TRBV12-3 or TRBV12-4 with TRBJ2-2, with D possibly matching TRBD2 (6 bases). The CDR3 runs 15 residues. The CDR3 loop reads CASNKDYPNAGELFF. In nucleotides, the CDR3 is TGTGCCAGCAACAAGGACTACCCGAACGCCGGGGAGCTGTTTTTT.

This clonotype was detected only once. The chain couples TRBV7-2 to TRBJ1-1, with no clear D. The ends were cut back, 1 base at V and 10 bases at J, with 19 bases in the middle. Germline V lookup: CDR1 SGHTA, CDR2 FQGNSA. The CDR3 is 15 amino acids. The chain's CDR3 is CASSLGRVEGSGAFF. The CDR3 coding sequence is TGTGCCAGCAGCTTAGGGCGGGTAGAGGGATCCGGAGCTTTCTTT.

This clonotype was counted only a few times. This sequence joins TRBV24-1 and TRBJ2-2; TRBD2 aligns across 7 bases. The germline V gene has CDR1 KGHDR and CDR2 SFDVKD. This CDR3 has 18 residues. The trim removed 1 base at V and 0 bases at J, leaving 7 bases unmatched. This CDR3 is CATSDFLIAGTNTGELFF. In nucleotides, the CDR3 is TGTGCCACCAGTGATTTCCTGATAGCGGGTACGAACACCGGGGAGCTGTTTTTT.

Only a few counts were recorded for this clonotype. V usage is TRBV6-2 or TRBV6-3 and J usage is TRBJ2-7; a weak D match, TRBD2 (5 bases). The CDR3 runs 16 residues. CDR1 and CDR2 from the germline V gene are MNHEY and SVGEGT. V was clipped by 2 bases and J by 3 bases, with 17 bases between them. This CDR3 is CASSYGGVIGYYEQYF. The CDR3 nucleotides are TGTGCCAGCAGTTACGGAGGAGTGATCGGGTACTACGAGCAGTACTTC.

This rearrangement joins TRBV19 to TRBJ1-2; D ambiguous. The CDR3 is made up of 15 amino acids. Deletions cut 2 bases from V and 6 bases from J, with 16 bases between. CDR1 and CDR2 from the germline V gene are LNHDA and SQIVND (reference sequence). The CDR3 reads CASSIIVGTNHGYTF. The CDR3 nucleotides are TGTGCCAGTAGTATAATCGTCGGCACAAACCATGGCTACACCTTC.

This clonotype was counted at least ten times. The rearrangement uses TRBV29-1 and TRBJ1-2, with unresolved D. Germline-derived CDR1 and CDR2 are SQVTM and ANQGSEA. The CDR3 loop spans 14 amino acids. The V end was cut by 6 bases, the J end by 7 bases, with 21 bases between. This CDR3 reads CSVDNALGGLGYTF. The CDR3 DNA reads TGCAGCGTCGACAACGCCCTCGGCGGTCTTGGCTACACCTTC.

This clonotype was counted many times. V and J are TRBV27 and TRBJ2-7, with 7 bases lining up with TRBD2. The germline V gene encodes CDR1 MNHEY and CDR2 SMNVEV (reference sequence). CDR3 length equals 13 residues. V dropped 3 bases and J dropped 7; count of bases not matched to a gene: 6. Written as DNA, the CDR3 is TGTGCCAGCAGTTTTTCGGGAGGTAAGGAGCAGTACTTC. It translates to CASSFSGGKEQYF.

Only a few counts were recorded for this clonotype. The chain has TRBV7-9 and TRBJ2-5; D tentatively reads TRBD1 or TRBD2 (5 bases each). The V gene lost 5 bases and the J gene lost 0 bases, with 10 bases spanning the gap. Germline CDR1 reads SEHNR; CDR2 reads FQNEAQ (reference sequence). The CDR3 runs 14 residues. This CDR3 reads CASSQGEYQETQYF. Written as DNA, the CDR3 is TGTGCCAGCAGCCAAGGGGAGTACCAAGAGACCCAGTACTTC.

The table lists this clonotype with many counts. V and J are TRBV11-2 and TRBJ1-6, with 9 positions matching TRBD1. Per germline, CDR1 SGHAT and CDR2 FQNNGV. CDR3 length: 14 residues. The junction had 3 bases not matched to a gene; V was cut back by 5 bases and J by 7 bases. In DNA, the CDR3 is TGTGCCAGCAGCAAGGGACAGGGAAATTCACCCCTCCACTTT. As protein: CASSKGQGNSPLHF.

The CDR3 region is CSVVRGTNEKLFF. CDR3 nucleotides: TGCAGCGTTGTAAGGGGGACTAATGAAAAACTGTTTTTT. The chain joins TRBV29-1 to TRBJ1-4; D is possibly TRBD1 (6 bases). Germline V gene lookup returns CDR1 SQVTM and CDR2 ANQGSEA. The CDR3 loop spans 13 amino acids. Trimming removed 4 bases at V and 2 bases at J, with 8 bases between.

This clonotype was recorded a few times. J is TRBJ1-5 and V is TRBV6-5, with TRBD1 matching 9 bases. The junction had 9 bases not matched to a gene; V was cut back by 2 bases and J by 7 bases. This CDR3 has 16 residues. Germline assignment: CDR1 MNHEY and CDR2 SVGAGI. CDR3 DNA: TGTGCCAGCAGTTACGTGACAGGGGGATTGTTGCAGCCCCAGCATTTT. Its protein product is CASSYVTGGLLQPQHF.

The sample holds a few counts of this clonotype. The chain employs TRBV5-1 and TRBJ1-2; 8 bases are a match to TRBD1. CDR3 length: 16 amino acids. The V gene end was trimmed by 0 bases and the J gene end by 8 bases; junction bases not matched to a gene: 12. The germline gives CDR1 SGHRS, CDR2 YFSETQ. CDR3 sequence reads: CASSLAAGGGLLGYTF. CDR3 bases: TGCGCCAGCAGCTTGGCTGCAGGGGGCGGATTGTTAGGCTACACCTTC.

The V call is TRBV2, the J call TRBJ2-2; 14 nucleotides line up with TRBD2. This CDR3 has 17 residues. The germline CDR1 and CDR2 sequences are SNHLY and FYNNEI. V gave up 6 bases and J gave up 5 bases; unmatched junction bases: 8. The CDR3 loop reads CASRPGTSGRRTGELFF. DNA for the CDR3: TGTGCCAGCAGGCCCGGGACTAGCGGGAGACGTACCGGGGAGCTGTTTTTT.

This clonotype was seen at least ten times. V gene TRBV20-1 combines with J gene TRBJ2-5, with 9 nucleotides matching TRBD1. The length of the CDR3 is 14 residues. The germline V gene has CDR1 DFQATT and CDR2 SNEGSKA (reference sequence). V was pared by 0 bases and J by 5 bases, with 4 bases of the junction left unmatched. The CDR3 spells CSARDSDRGETQYF. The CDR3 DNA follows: TGCAGTGCTAGAGATTCGGACAGGGGCGAGACCCAGTACTTC.

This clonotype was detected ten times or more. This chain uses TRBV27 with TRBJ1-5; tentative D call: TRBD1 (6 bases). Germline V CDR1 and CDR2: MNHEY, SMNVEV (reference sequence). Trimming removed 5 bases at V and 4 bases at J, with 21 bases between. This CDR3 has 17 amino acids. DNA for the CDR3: TGTGCCAGCAGTCTCTCCCCCCAGGACAGCGTGAATCAGCCCCAGCATTTT. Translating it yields CASSLSPQDSVNQPQHF.

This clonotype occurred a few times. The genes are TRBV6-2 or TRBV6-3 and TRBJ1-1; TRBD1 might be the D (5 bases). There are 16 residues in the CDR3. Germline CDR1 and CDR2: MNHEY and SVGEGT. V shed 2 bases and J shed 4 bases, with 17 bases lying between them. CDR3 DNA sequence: TGTGCCAGCAGTTACGGGTTGGGGGGTTCTCGCACTGAAGCTTTCTTT. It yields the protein CASSYGLGGSRTEAFF.

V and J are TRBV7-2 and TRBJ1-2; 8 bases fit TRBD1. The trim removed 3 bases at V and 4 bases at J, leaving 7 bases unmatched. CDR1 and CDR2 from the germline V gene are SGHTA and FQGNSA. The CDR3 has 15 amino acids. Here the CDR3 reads CASSFIGQGTYGYTF. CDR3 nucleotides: TGTGCCAGCAGCTTCATAGGACAGGGAACCTATGGCTACACCTTC.

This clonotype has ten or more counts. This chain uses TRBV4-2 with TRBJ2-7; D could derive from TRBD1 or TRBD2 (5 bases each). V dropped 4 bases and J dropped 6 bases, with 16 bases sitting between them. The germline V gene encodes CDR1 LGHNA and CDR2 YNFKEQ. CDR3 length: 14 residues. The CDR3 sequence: CASSLGHSGGEQYF. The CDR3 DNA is TGTGCCAGCAGCCTAGGACACAGCGGCGGCGAGCAGTACTTC.

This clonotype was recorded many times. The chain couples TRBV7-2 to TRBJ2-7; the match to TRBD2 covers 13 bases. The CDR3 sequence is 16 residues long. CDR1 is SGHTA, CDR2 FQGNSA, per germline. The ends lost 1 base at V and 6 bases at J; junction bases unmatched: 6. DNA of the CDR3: TGTGCCAGCAGCTTAGATACTAGCGGGAGGGTTCGCGAGCAGTACTTC. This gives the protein CASSLDTSGRVREQYF.

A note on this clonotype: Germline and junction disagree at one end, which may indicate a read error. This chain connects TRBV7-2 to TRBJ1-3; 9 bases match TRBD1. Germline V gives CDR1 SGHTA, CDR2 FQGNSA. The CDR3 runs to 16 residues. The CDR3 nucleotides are TGTGCCAACAGCTCAAGGACAGGGGTAAAAGGAAACACCATATATTTT. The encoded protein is CANSSRTGVKGNTIYF.

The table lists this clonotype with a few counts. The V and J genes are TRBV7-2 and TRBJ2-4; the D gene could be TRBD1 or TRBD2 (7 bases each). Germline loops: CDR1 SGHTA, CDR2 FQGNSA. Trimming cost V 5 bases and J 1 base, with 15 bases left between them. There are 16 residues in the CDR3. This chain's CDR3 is CASSPRGRVAKNIQYF. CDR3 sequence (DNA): TGTGCCAGCAGCCCCAGGGGGAGGGTCGCCAAAAACATTCAGTACTTC.

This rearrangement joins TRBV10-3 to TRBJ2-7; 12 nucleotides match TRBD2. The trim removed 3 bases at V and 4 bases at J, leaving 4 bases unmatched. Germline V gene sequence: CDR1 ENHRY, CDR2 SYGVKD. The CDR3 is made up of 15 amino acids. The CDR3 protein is CAISDLAGGEYEQYF. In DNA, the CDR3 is TGTGCCATCAGTGACCTAGCGGGAGGGGAATACGAGCAGTACTTC.

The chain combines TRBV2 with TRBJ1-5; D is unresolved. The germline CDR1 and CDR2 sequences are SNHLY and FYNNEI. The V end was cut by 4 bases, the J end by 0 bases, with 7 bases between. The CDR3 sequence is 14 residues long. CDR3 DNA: TGTGCCAGCAGTGGGTCAGTTAGCAATCAGCCCCAGCATTTT. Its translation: CASSGSVSNQPQHF.

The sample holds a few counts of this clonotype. The CDR3: CSASQGSSGKYEQYF. CDR3 DNA sequence: TGCAGTGCTAGCCAGGGTAGCTCCGGTAAATACGAGCAGTACTTC. The chain carries TRBV20-1 and TRBJ2-7; D might be TRBD1 (5 bases). The CDR3 covers 15 residues. Germline V gene sequence: CDR1 DFQATT, CDR2 SNEGSKA (reference sequence). Trimming took 3 bases from V and 4 from J, leaving 19 bases between them.

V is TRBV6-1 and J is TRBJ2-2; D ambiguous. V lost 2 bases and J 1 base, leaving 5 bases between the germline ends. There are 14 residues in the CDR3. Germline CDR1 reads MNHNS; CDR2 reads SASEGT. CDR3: CASSENLNTGELFF. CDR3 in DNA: TGTGCCAGCAGTGAAAACTTGAACACCGGGGAGCTGTTTTTT.

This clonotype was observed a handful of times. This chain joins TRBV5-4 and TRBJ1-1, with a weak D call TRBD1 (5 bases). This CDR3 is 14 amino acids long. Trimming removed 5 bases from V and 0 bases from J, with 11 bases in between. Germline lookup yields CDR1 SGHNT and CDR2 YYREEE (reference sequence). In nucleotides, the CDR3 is TGTGCCAGCAGACCCTGGGGGATGAACACTGAAGCTTTCTTT. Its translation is CASRPWGMNTEAFF.

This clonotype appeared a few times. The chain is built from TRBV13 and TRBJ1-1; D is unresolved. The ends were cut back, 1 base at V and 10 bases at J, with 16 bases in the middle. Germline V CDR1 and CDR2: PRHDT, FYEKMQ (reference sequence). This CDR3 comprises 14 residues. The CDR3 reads CASSLEAVQYRAFF. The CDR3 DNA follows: TGTGCCAGCAGCTTAGAGGCAGTACAGTATAGAGCTTTCTTT. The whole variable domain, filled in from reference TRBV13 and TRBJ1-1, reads AAGVIQSPRHLIKEKRETATLKCYPIPRHDTVYWYQQGPGQDPQFLISFYEKMQSDKGSIPDRFSAQQFSDYHSELNMSSLELGDSALYFCASSLEAVQYRAFFGQGTRLTVV.